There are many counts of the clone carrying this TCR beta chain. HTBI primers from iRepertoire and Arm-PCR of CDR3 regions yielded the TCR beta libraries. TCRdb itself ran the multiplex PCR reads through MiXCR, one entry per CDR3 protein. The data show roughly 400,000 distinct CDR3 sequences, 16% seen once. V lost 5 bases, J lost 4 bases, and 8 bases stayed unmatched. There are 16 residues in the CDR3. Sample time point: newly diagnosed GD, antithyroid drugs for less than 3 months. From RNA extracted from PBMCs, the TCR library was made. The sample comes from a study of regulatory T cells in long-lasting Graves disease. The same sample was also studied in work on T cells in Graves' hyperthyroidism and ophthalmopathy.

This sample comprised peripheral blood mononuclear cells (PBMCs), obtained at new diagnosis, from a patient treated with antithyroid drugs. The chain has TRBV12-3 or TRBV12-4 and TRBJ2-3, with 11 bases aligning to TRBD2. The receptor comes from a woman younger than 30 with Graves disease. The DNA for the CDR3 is TGTGCCAGCAGTCAGACTAGCGGGACTACGTCAGATACGCAGTATTTT. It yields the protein CASSQTSGTTSDTQYF.